The next 17 T cell receptor beta chains were all read from a single sample in a study of blood T cell repertoires in COVID-19. Profiling relied on immunoSEQ multiplex PCR, and the TCRdb table lists in-frame clones only, not all of them. The repertoire holds fewer than 250,000 clones, with around 81% as singletons. The material sequenced was PBMCs or T cells enriched from blood (not recorded which). The origin of the receptors is a woman aged 35 to 49 with acute COVID-19.

The chain uses TRBV2 and TRBJ2-5, with 9 bases fitting TRBD2. The CDR3 runs 16 residues. V shed 7 bases and J 0 bases; nucleotides not matched to a gene: 9. Germline V CDR1 and CDR2: SNHLY, FYNNEI. DNA of the CDR3: TGTGCCAGCACTTTTAGCGGGGGCCCGTACCAAGAGACCCAGTACTTC. This codes for CASTFSGGPYQETQYF.

This clone was recorded a few times. The rearrangement links TRBV27 to TRBJ1-1; D might be TRBD1 (5 bases). V lost 2 bases to trimming and J lost 3 bases, with 10 bases between them. Germline V CDR1 and CDR2: MNHEY, SMNVEV (reference sequence). The CDR3 is 14 residues long. CDR3: CASSLRQGYTEAFF. As DNA, the CDR3 is TGTGCCAGCAGTTTAAGGCAGGGCTACACTGAAGCTTTCTTT.

This chain links TRBV5-1 with TRBJ2-5; D gene uncertain. Germline V gene lookup returns CDR1 SGHRS and CDR2 YFSETQ. The CDR3 spans 14 residues. The V end was cut by 4 bases, the J end by 5 bases, with 15 bases between. The CDR3 nucleotides are TGCGCCAGCAGCCTACGCCCTAGTCCCGAGACCCAGTACTTC. Protein product: CASSLRPSPETQYF.

The chain uses TRBV29-1 and TRBJ1-1; no firm D call. Germline V gives CDR1 SQVTM, CDR2 ANQGSEA. CDR3 length: 15 amino acids. Trimming pared 4 bases from V and 2 bases from J, leaving 17 bases between. CDR3 nucleotides: TGCAGCGTTGTAGGACGGGAGGGAAGAAACACTGAAGCTTTCTTT. This sequence encodes CSVVGREGRNTEAFF. The variable domain in full, completed from reference TRBV29-1 and TRBJ1-1, reads SAVISQKPSRDICQRGTSLTIQCQVDSQVTMMFWYRQQPGQSLTLIATANQGSEATYESGFVIDKFPISRPNLTFSTLTVSNMSPEDSSIYLCSVVGREGRNTEAFFGQGTRLTVV.

Written as DNA, the CDR3 is TGTGCCAGCATGGGACAGTTCTACGAGCAGTACTTC. This codes for CASMGQFYEQYF. The gene calls are TRBV6-5 and TRBJ2-7, with 7 bases fitting TRBD1. This CDR3 spans 12 amino acids. J gave up 3 bases and V 7 bases, and 3 bases lay outside the gene matches. The germline gives CDR1 MNHEY, CDR2 SVGAGI.

This clone was counted a single time. The V gene is TRBV28, the J gene TRBJ2-7; 8 bases map to TRBD1. CDR1 and CDR2 (germline): MDHEN, SYDVKM. The CDR3 loop spans 15 amino acids. The V and J ends lost 6 bases and 0 bases, in that order; junction bases with no gene match: 7. CDR3 amino acids: CASSRQGSFSYEQYF. As DNA, the CDR3 is TGTGCCAGCAGCCGACAGGGGTCATTCTCCTACGAGCAGTACTTC.

The chain recombines TRBV20-1 with TRBJ1-2; 7 bases are shared with TRBD1. The CDR3 is 12 amino acids. J was trimmed by 5 bases and V by 3 bases; bases with no gene match: 3. Germline assignment: CDR1 DFQATT and CDR2 SNEGSKA (reference sequence). The CDR3: CSASRGQYGYTF. CDR3 nucleotide sequence: TGCAGTGCTAGTCGGGGACAGTATGGCTACACCTTC.

The rearrangement joins TRBV4-2 to TRBJ1-3, with 8 bases lining up with TRBD1. CDR3 length: 16 amino acids. Trimming took 1 base from V and 3 from J; bases not matched to a gene: 5. Germline CDR1 and CDR2: LGHNA and YNFKEQ. CDR3: CASSQGTGLSGNTIYF. CDR3 coding DNA: TGTGCCAGCAGCCAAGGGACAGGGCTAAGTGGAAACACCATATATTTT.

This clone occurred many times. The CDR3 DNA reads TGTGCCAGCAGCCTAAGGACAGGGGTCTCACCCCTCCACTTT. Its protein product is CASSLRTGVSPLHF. V and J are TRBV7-8 and TRBJ1-6, with 9 positions matching TRBD1. Germline CDR1 and CDR2: SGHVS and FQNEAQ. Losses at the gene ends were 5 bases for V and 10 bases for J; bases not matched to a gene: 6. This CDR3 is built from 14 residues.

V is TRBV6-6 and J is TRBJ2-7; TRBD1 is a possible D gene (6 bases). Looked up from germline, CDR1 is MNHNY and CDR2 is SVGAGI (reference sequence). This CDR3 has 14 residues. With 4 bases removed from V and 0 bases from J, the gap between germline ends came to 10 bases. CDR3 sequence reads: CASSSDRISYEQYF. The CDR3 coding sequence is TGTGCCAGCAGTTCGGACAGAATCTCCTACGAGCAGTACTTC.

The CDR3 sequence is CASSFPRQGSLTGELFF. In DNA, the CDR3 is TGTGCCAGCAGCTTCCCCCGACAGGGATCCCTCACCGGGGAGCTGTTTTTT. The chain recombines TRBV11-2 with TRBJ2-2, with TRBD1 identical over 7 bases. CDR1 is SGHAT, CDR2 FQNNGV, per germline. The CDR3 extends over 17 amino acids. The V and J ends lost 3 bases and 4 bases, in that order; junction bases with no gene match: 11.

V gene TRBV12-3 or TRBV12-4 combines with J gene TRBJ1-1, with a weak D call TRBD1 (5 bases). Trimming left V 4 bases short and J 7 bases short, with 13 bases between. This CDR3 contains 13 residues. CDR3 nucleotide sequence: TGTGCCAGCAGTTCTGGCAGGAGGGGTGAAGCTTTCTTT. This translates into CASSSGRRGEAFF.

The V call is TRBV29-1, the J call TRBJ1-1; D is ambiguous. Germline V gene sequence: CDR1 SQVTM, CDR2 ANQGSEA. The CDR3 contains 13 residues. V lost 7 bases to trimming and J lost 6 bases, with 18 bases between them. The CDR3 coding sequence is TGCAGCGCCGTCCCTTCGGGTGGTCCTGAAGCTTTCTTT. The encoded protein is CSAVPSGGPEAFF.

V gene TRBV3-1 (or the pseudogene TRBV3-2) combines with J gene TRBJ1-6, with D possibly being TRBD1 (5 bases). The CDR3 covers 11 residues. V shed 0 bases and J shed 15 bases, with 6 bases lying between them. Germline values: CDR1 LGHDT, CDR2 YNNKEL (reference sequence). Written as DNA, the CDR3 is TGTGCCAGCAGCCAAGACGGACACCTCCACTTT. Translating gives CASSQDGHLHF.

This clone was detected a few times. V and J are TRBV6-4 and TRBJ1-2; 9 bases line up with TRBD1. Germline V gene sequence: CDR1 MRHNA, CDR2 SNTAGT. The CDR3 sequence is 15 residues long. The V and J ends lost 5 bases and 5 bases, in that order; junction bases with no gene match: 9. This CDR3 is CASSSTGTGLYGYTF. In DNA, the CDR3 is TGTGCCAGCAGTAGTACCGGGACAGGGTTATATGGCTACACCTTC.

This clone was seen just once. The same CDR3 arises from other DNA sequences in this sample as well. The chain recombines TRBV12-3 or TRBV12-4 with TRBJ2-7; possible D gene TRBD1, 6 bases. The V end was cut by 3 bases, the J end by 2 bases, with 8 bases between. This CDR3 contains 13 residues. The CDR3 here is CASSLGTTYEQYF. DNA of the CDR3: TGTGCCAGCAGTTTGGGGACAACCTACGAGCAGTACTTC.

The chain combines TRBV6-2 or TRBV6-3 with TRBJ2-4, with 14 bases that match TRBD2. V was pared by 2 bases and J by 1 base, with 7 bases of the junction left unmatched. CDR1 is MNHEY, CDR2 SVGEGT, per germline. CDR3 length: 19 residues. CDR3 bases: TGTGCCAGCAGTTACCCCGGGACTAGCGGGAGAGGGGCCAAAAACATTCAGTACTTC. Its protein is CASSYPGTSGRGAKNIQYF.